This TCR beta chain was sequenced during a study of cytomegalovirus exposure and HLA in healthy donors. Study as a whole: Within an early data release were about 90 million unique TCRs drawn from HLA-typed donors. Notes on the study in general: Some V segments, TRBV6-2 and TRBV6-3 among them, were indistinguishable and were therefore excluded. Among the CMV-associated chains, three were confirmed in vitro as specific for CMV antigens. Cytomegalovirus association was assigned to under 200 TCR beta chains.

V was clipped by 2 bases and J by 2 bases; unmatched bases: 3. The CDR3 runs to 15 residues. Germline CDR1 reads SGHDT; CDR2 reads YYEEEE. With 60 Vbeta and 13 Jbeta primers, the PCR was carried out. Some clones are missing from TCRdb's copy, which holds only in-frame ones; the method was immunoSEQ multiplex PCR. This table has around 83,000 clones, about three quarters appearing once. On this clone: Antigen unknown.

The chain carries TRBV5-6 and TRBJ2-3; 9 nucleotides align to TRBD1. This receptor was identified in a male donor in good health and CMV-seropositive. The sample consisted of PBMCs. The CDR3 region is CASSFRTGATDTQYF. In DNA form, the CDR3 reads TGTGCCAGCAGCTTTAGGACAGGGGCCACAGATACGCAGTATTTT.